Below, 19 T cell receptor beta chains from the same sample are listed, as sequenced in a study of tumor and adjacent non-tumor tissue in lung cancer. RNA was extracted from bulk tissue without any cell sorting. This non-tumor lung sample came from over 3 cm beyond the tumor edge. Three rounds of nested PCR, following a modified ARM-PCR protocol, produced the TCRbeta library. Using its own MiXCR run on the multiplex PCR reads, TCRdb lists one record per CDR3 protein. Among about 86,000 distinct CDR3 sequences, more than 75% were seen once, and the ten largest hold roughly a fifth. The sample was distant non-tumor lung tissue. The receptors derive from a woman aged 50 to 65 with non-small cell lung cancer.

Remarks on this clonotype: At one boundary the junction diverges from the germline segment, which might be a read error. The V call is TRBV30, the J call TRBJ1-6, with D possibly being TRBD1 (5 bases). The CDR3 has 16 residues. Germline loops: CDR1 GTSNPN, CDR2 SVGIG (reference sequence). DNA of the CDR3: TGTACCTGGAGTTCATCGGGACGGACCTCAAGCTCACCCCTCCACTTT. Protein: CTWSSSGRTSSSPLHF.

The chain employs TRBV20-1 and TRBJ2-7; D remains ambiguous. Trimming took off 3 bases at V and 0 bases at J, with 12 bases between the two ends. This CDR3 is built from 14 residues. Germline values: CDR1 DFQATT, CDR2 SNEGSKA (reference sequence). The CDR3 region is CSARKLRDSYEQYF. The CDR3, as DNA: TGCAGTGCTAGGAAACTAAGGGACTCCTACGAGCAGTACTTC.

The chain joins TRBV6-5 to TRBJ2-2; a weak D match, TRBD2 (5 bases). From germline, CDR1 is MNHEY and CDR2 SVGAGI. Between the trimmed V and J ends, which lost 8 bases and 3 bases, there was a span of 13 bases. CDR3 length: 14 residues. The CDR3 sequence is CASGGGLDTGELFF. Written as DNA, the CDR3 is TGTGCCAGCGGAGGCGGGTTAGACACCGGGGAGCTGTTTTTT.

For this clonotype: Lacking the conserved final phenylalanine or tryptophan, this CDR3 likely reflects a read error. The CDR3 is CAISGIAGPLSGTNVLTL. Here the CDR3 DNA reads TGTGCCATCAGTGGGATAGCGGGCCCACTCTCTGGGACCAACGTCCTGACTCTC. This chain links TRBV10-3 with TRBJ2-6; TRBD2 agrees at 7 bases. Germline V gives CDR1 ENHRY, CDR2 SYGVKD. This CDR3 spans 18 amino acids.

Regarding this clonotype: A read error may account for a junction end that differs from germline. V and J are TRBV6-5 and TRBJ1-1; perhaps TRBD1 as D (5 bases). Germline V lookup: CDR1 MNHEY, CDR2 SVGAGI. The length of the CDR3 is 15 residues. This chain's CDR3 is CASSCGRDGYTEAFF. CDR3 bases: TGTGCTAGCAGTTGCGGCAGGGATGGGTACACTGAAGCTTTCTTT.

A word on this clonotype: Sequence at one end of the junction differs from germline and may be a read error. V gene TRBV5-1 combines with J gene TRBJ2-2, with D possibly being TRBD2 (5 bases). The germline V gene encodes CDR1 SGHRS and CDR2 YFSETQ. The CDR3 extends over 16 amino acids. The CDR3: CVSSGGGQMNTGELFF. CDR3 DNA: TGCGTCAGCAGCGGTGGTGGCCAGATGAACACCGGGGAGCTGTTTTTT.

V is TRBV20-1 and J is TRBJ1-1, with a possible D match to TRBD1 (5 bases). The CDR3 has 13 residues. The germline CDR1 and CDR2 sequences are DFQATT and SNEGSKA (reference sequence). CDR3 coding DNA: TGCAATGTTAGAGAGGGAGGGGTGACTGAAGCTTTCTTT. This codes for CNVREGGVTEAFF.

The count of this clonotype is one. Lacking the conserved final phenylalanine or tryptophan, this CDR3 likely reflects a read error. V is TRBV6-5 and J is TRBJ2-3, with D tentatively TRBD1 (6 bases). The germline V gene encodes CDR1 MNHEY and CDR2 SVGAGI. Trimming cost V 6 bases and J 0 bases, with 13 bases left between them. The CDR3 extends over 15 amino acids. CDR3 sequence reads: CASSTLTGSTDTQYH. In DNA form, the CDR3 reads TGTGCCAGCAGCACCTTAACAGGGAGCACAGATACGCAGTATCAT.

As regards this clonotype: The CDR3 ends on some other residue instead of the conserved phenylalanine or tryptophan, so this is likely a read error. The genes are TRBV6-5 and TRBJ2-7; possible D gene TRBD1, 5 bases. The CDR3 consists of 11 residues. CDR1 is MNHEY and CDR2 is SVGAGI in the germline V gene. CDR3 region: CASRRQGEQYS. In nucleotides, the CDR3 is TGTGCTAGCAGGCGGCAGGGCGAGCAGTACTCC.

This chain connects TRBV5-1 to TRBJ2-7; D might be TRBD1 (5 bases). The CDR3 is 14 residues long. V was pared by 3 bases and J by 0 bases, with 10 bases between. Germline CDR1 is SGHRS and CDR2 is YFSETQ. DNA for the CDR3: TGCGCCAGCAGCTACAGGCCCAACTCCTACGAGCAGTACTTC. Protein: CASSYRPNSYEQYF.

This clonotype was counted many times. The chain employs TRBV29-1 and TRBJ2-7; 8 bases match TRBD1. Germline loops: CDR1 SQVTM, CDR2 ANQGSEA. The V gene end was trimmed by 1 base and the J gene end by 3 bases; junction bases not matched to a gene: 5. The CDR3 covers 14 residues. The CDR3 coding sequence is TGCAGCGTTGAAGGCAGGGGGCCGTACTACGAGCAGTACTTC. Its protein is CSVEGRGPYYEQYF.

As regards this clonotype: Compared with germline, one end of the junction differs, possibly owing to a read error. The gene calls are TRBV6-6 and TRBJ1-3; maybe TRBD1 (5 bases). CDR1 MNHNY and CDR2 SVGAGI come from the germline V gene (reference sequence). CDR3 size: 15 residues. The CDR3 nucleotides read TGTGCCAGCAGTCCCCCAGGGAGGTCTGGAAACACCATACGTTTT. This encodes CASSPPGRSGNTIRF.

This clonotype was observed a few times. V is TRBV9 and J is TRBJ2-3; the D is unclear. V lost 0 bases, J lost 2 bases, and 13 bases lay in between. Germline assignment: CDR1 SGDLS and CDR2 YYNGEE. The CDR3 has 16 residues. CDR3 protein: CASSVGTLEITDTQYF. The CDR3 bases are TGTGCCAGCAGCGTAGGAACCTTGGAGATCACAGATACGCAGTATTTT.

This clonotype has at least ten counts. This chain links TRBV28 with TRBJ2-2, with TRBD2 as a possible D gene (6 bases). CDR3 size: 15 residues. Trimming shortened V by 2 bases and J by 3 bases, and 10 bases separated the two germline ends. The germline V gene encodes CDR1 MDHEN and CDR2 SYDVKM. The chain's CDR3 is CASSLGGGYTGELFF. For the CDR3, the DNA is TGTGCCAGCAGTTTAGGTGGGGGGTACACCGGGGAGCTGTTTTTT.

In regard to this clonotype: Germline is not matched at one junction end, which may reflect a read error. The V gene is TRBV12-3 or TRBV12-4, the J gene TRBJ2-2; 9 bases match TRBD1. The CDR3 is 16 amino acids. In DNA, the CDR3 is TGTACCAGCAGTTTCCCCGGGACAGGGTCCACCTGGGAGCTGTTTTTT. It is translated as CTSSFPGTGSTWELFF.

Comments on this clonotype: The junction departs from germline at one end; a sequencing error may be responsible. The genes are TRBV12-3 or TRBV12-4 and TRBJ1-2; possible D gene TRBD1, 5 bases. There are 14 residues in the CDR3. The CDR3 loop reads CANSPETESYGYTF. CDR3 coding DNA: TGTGCCAACAGTCCCGAGACAGAGTCTTATGGTTACACCTTC.

Concerning this clonotype itself: The junction departs from germline at one end; a sequencing error may be responsible. CDR3 sequence: CTSGDPTEGVHGELFF. CDR3 in DNA: TGTACCAGCGGGGACCCCACAGAGGGCGTTCACGGGGAACTGTTTTTT. The genes are TRBV6-5 and TRBJ2-2; TRBD2 agrees at 7 bases. CDR3 length: 16 residues. CDR1 is MNHEY and CDR2 is SVGAGI in the germline V gene.

The CDR3 is CTSSNPTQNRRGSPLHF. Written as DNA, the CDR3 is TGTACAAGCAGTAACCCAACCCAGAACAGGCGAGGTTCACCCCTCCACTTT. The J gene is TRBJ1-6, the V gene TRBV6-6, with a possible D match to TRBD1 (5 bases). Germline CDR1 is MNHNY and CDR2 is SVGAGI (reference sequence). CDR3 length: 17 residues.

Notes on this clonotype: A read error may produce the germline difference seen at one junction end. The chain uses TRBV6-2 or TRBV6-3 and TRBJ2-2; 7 positions match TRBD1. Germline CDR1 reads MNHEY; CDR2 reads SVGEGT. The CDR3 sequence is 15 residues long. CDR3 in DNA: TGTGCCAGCTGTCGACAGGGAACCGTCACCGGGGACCTGTTTTTT. Its protein product is CASCRQGTVTGDLFF.